Following are 2 T cell receptor beta chains from one sample sequenced in a study of blood T cell repertoires in COVID-19. The repertoire was sequenced with immunoSEQ multiplex PCR; TCRdb's copy has only in-frame clones and lacks some. The sample yields 400,000 to 450,000 clones, roughly 90% seen once. Material: peripheral blood. These receptors were collected from a woman aged 25-40 years with active or convalescent COVID-19.

The chain uses TRBV27 and TRBJ1-1; 9 bases fit TRBD1. This CDR3 contains 15 residues. The germline gives CDR1 MNHEY, CDR2 SMNVEV (reference sequence). V dropped 2 bases and J dropped 0; count of bases not matched to a gene: 1. CDR3 in amino acids: CASSLGTGLNTEAFF. CDR3 sequence (DNA): TGTGCCAGCAGTTTAGGGACAGGGTTGAACACTGAAGCTTTCTTT.

This clone was seen only a few times. The chain has TRBV4-1 and TRBJ2-7; possible D gene TRBD2, 6 bases. Looked up from germline, CDR1 is MGHRA and CDR2 is YSYEKL. The CDR3 spans 18 residues. Trimming left V 4 bases short and J 3 bases short, with 25 bases between. CDR3 amino acids: CASSPPRGGAGKGYEQYF. CDR3 DNA sequence: TGCGCCAGCAGCCCCCCTCGCGGCGGGGCAGGCAAGGGCTACGAGCAGTACTTC.